Here is one T cell receptor beta chain with its context. The multiple sclerosis control group consisted of treatment-naive patients whose relapsing-remitting disease, which was either stable or active, fulfilled revised McDonald criteria. The entry originates in a study of CD8 T cells in Susac syndrome. Random hexamers were used to reverse transcribe an amount of roughly 0.45 to 1 ug RNA. Multiplex immunoSEQ PCR targeted 54 Vbeta and 13 Jbeta TCR beta segments. Each CDR3 protein is one row after TCRdb ran MiXCR on the immunoSEQ multiplex PCR reads. The table shows roughly 200,000 distinct CDR3 sequences, with around 93% occurring only once. The germline V gene has CDR1 DFQATT and CDR2 SNEGSKA (reference sequence). This CDR3 spans 13 amino acids. V lost 6 bases to trimming and J lost 4 bases, with 16 bases between them.

This clonotype was obtained from a human donor with multiple sclerosis. The sequenced sample consisted of CD4+ T cells from PBMCs. The rearrangement links TRBV20-1 to TRBJ2-7; D might be TRBD1 or TRBD2, each matching 5 bases. CDR3 sequence (DNA): TGCAGTGCCCGGGCGACGGGGCGGTACGAGCAGTACTTC. Protein: CSARATGRYEQYF.